In its sample, the clone carrying this T cell receptor (beta chain) was seen many times. No antigen is known for it. No treatment had been given to any patient before thyroid surgery. Original methodology: Variation in CDR3 across clinicopathological groups served as the basis for constructing a distant-metastasis classifier in papillary thyroid cancer. TCRdb redid the clone calls on the PCR reads using MiXCR. TCRdb assigned the V and J calls; the authors' analysis was not used. The repertoire includes about 19,000 clones, approximately 17% of them detected once, and roughly 18% sits in the top ten. The data originate from a study of metastatic and nonmetastatic thyroid tumors. At the level of the study: Malignant and benign thyroid patients had repertoires compared in peripheral blood and tumor or nodule tissue.

Overall study findings and caveats: The reported finding was significantly higher TCR beta diversity in malignant thyroid tumors relative to benign nodules, in blood and tumor.

V shed 2 bases and J 0 bases; nucleotides not matched to a gene: 7. This CDR3 contains 18 residues. Germline V gene lookup returns CDR1 MNHNY and CDR2 SVGAGI (reference sequence). The sample comprised blood. The TCR originated in a male donor with papillary thyroid cancer or a benign thyroid nodule (not recorded which). Some clones in this sample may be carry-over from other donors' samples. The chain combines TRBV6-6 with TRBJ1-4; 9 bases fit TRBD1. CDR3 region: CASSYRIDRGTTNEKLFF. Here the CDR3 DNA reads TGTGCCAGCAGTTACCGTATAGACAGGGGGACAACTAATGAAAAACTGTTTTTT.